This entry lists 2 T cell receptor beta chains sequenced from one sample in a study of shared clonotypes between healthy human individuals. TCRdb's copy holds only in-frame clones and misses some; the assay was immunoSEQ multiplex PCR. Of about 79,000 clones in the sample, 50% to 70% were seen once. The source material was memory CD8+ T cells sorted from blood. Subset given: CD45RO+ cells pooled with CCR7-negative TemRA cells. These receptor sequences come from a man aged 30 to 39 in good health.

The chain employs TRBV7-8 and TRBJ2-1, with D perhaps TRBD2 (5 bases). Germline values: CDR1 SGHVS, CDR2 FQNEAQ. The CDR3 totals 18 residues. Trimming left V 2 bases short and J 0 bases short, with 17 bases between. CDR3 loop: CASSLRSGSTSSYNEQFF. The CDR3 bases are TGTGCCAGCAGCTTAAGGTCGGGGTCTACTAGCTCCTACAATGAGCAGTTCTTC.

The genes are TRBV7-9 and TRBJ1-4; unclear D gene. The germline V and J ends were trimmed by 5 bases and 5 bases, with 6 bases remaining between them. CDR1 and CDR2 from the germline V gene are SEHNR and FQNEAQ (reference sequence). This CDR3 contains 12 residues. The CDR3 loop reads CASSPINEKLFF. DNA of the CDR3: TGTGCCAGCAGCCCGATCAATGAAAAACTGTTTTTT.